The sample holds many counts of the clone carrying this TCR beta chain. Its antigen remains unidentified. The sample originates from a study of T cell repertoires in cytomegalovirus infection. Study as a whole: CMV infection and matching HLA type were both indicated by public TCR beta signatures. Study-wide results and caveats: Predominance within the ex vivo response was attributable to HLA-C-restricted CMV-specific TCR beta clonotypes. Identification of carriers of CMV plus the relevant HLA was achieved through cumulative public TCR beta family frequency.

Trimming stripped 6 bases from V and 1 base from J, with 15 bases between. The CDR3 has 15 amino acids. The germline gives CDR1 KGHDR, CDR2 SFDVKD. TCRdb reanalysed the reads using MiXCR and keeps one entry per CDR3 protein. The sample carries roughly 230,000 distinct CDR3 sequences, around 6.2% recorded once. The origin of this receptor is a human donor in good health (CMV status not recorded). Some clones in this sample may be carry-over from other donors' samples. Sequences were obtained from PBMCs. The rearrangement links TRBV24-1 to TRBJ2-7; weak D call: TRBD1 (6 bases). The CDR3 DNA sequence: TGTGCCACCAGTTCTAACAGGGACGGGTCCTACGAGCAGTACTTC. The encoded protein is CATSSNRDGSYEQYF.